Below, 16 T cell receptor beta chains from the same sample are listed, as sequenced in a study of metastatic and nonmetastatic thyroid tumors. No patient had received any treatment before thyroid surgery. TCRdb reanalyzed the PCR reads via MiXCR. The sample yields around 50,000 clones, roughly 30% seen once. The sample was blood. The receptors originated from a female donor with papillary thyroid cancer or a benign thyroid nodule (not recorded which). Some clones in this sample may be carry-over from other donors' samples.

The chain links TRBV5-1 to TRBJ2-3, with TRBD2 matching over 8 bases. This CDR3 region has 16 residues. V trimming: 7 bases; J trimming: 0 bases; junction bases outside the gene matches: 10. The germline V gene has CDR1 SGHRS and CDR2 YFSETQ. CDR3 DNA: TGCGCCAGCCGACCCCTAGCGGGTTTGAGCACAGATACGCAGTATTTT. Its translation is CASRPLAGLSTDTQYF.

This clone has a handful of counts. In DNA form, the CDR3 reads TGTGCCAGCAGTTACCCTCTATGGTTGGAATATGGCTACACCTTC. Translated: CASSYPLWLEYGYTF. The rearrangement links TRBV6-5 to TRBJ1-2; D unresolved. V was cut by 2 bases and J by 5 bases, with 15 bases left in between. This CDR3 is built from 15 residues. Germline V gene data show CDR1 as MNHEY and CDR2 as SVGAGI.

This clone turned up a few times. This chain uses TRBV27 with TRBJ2-1, with D possibly being TRBD1 (6 bases). The CDR3 is 13 residues long. With 6 bases removed from V and 10 bases from J, the gap between germline ends came to 16 bases. CDR1 and CDR2 from the germline V gene are MNHEY and SMNVEV (reference sequence). DNA for the CDR3: TGTGCCAGCAGCGGCTGGCAGGGGCGGGAGCAGTTCTTC. It yields the protein CASSGWQGREQFF.

This chain uses TRBV25-1 with TRBJ2-2, with D tentatively TRBD2 (7 bases). Looked up from germline, CDR1 is MGHDK and CDR2 is SYGVNS. The CDR3 extends over 15 amino acids. Trimming took off 8 bases at V and 3 bases at J, with 16 bases between the two ends. This chain's CDR3 is CASLAAGGHTGELFF. CDR3 nucleotide sequence: TGTGCCAGCCTAGCGGCCGGGGGGCACACCGGGGAGCTGTTTTTT.

The rearrangement uses TRBV5-1 and TRBJ2-7, with a weak D call TRBD2 (6 bases). The V and J ends lost 7 bases and 1 base respectively, with 18 bases between them. This CDR3 region has 15 residues. Germline-derived CDR1 and CDR2 are SGHRS and YFSETQ. The CDR3 DNA sequence: TGCGCCAGCTATCCCCAGGGCGGGGCGTCCTACGAGCAGTACTTC. It codes for CASYPQGGASYEQYF.

The chain links TRBV20-1 to TRBJ2-3; TRBD2 matches at 14 bases. The ends lost 6 bases at V and 3 bases at J; junction bases unmatched: 5. Germline CDR1 and CDR2: DFQATT and SNEGSKA (reference sequence). The CDR3 contains 15 residues. For the CDR3, the DNA is TGCAGTGCCCAAGGGACTAGCGGGAGAACAGATACGCAGTATTTT. Amino acids: CSAQGTSGRTDTQYF.

This CDR3 reads CASSPNYEQYF. The CDR3 DNA is TGTGCCAGCAGCCCCAACTACGAGCAGTACTTC. The chain has TRBV7-9 and TRBJ2-7, with D hard to call. The V and J ends lost 5 bases and 3 bases respectively, with 5 bases between them. The CDR3 runs to 11 residues. Germline CDR1 and CDR2: SEHNR and FQNEAQ (reference sequence).

This clone was detected many times. The chain employs TRBV7-9 and TRBJ1-1; no reliable D call. There are 13 residues in the CDR3. With 1 base removed from V and 0 bases from J, the gap between germline ends came to 3 bases. The germline gives CDR1 SEHNR, CDR2 FQNEAQ (reference sequence). The CDR3 here is CASSLEVNTEAFF. Written as DNA, the CDR3 is TGTGCCAGCAGCTTAGAGGTGAACACTGAAGCTTTCTTT.

The chain links TRBV10-3 to TRBJ2-7; 9 bases are shared with TRBD1. The CDR3 runs 15 residues. CDR1 is ENHRY and CDR2 is SYGVKD in the germline V gene. V was pared by 5 bases and J by 1 base, with 6 bases of the junction left unmatched. CDR3 sequence: CAISPGQGNSYEQYF. CDR3 sequence (DNA): TGTGCCATCAGTCCAGGACAGGGGAATTCCTACGAGCAGTACTTC.

The chain uses TRBV5-1 and TRBJ2-1, with 8 nucleotides matching TRBD2. The germline gives CDR1 SGHRS, CDR2 YFSETQ. The ends lost 4 bases at V and 3 bases at J; junction bases unmatched: 9. CDR3 size: 16 residues. The CDR3 region has the DNA TGCGCCAGCAGCGGGACTCACAGCGGGAGCTACAATGAGCAGTTCTTC. As protein: CASSGTHSGSYNEQFF.

At least ten counts were recorded for this clone. CDR3 protein: CATSDGSGYYGYTF. In DNA, the CDR3 is TGTGCCACCAGTGATGGCTCGGGGTACTATGGCTACACCTTC. This chain links TRBV24-1 with TRBJ1-2; D remains ambiguous. The CDR3 covers 14 residues. Trimming pared 3 bases from V and 3 bases from J, leaving 10 bases between. CDR1 and CDR2 from the germline V gene are KGHDR and SFDVKD.

This chain uses TRBV5-7 with TRBJ2-1; 7 bases line up with TRBD2. TRBV5-7 is treated as an ORF (open reading frame) with a function not yet certain. The junction had 2 bases not matched to a gene; V was cut back by 1 base and J by 4 bases. The CDR3 has 14 amino acids. CDR3 residues: CASSLREGYNEQFF. CDR3 nucleotide sequence: TGTGCCAGCAGCTTGAGGGAGGGATACAATGAGCAGTTCTTC.

The rearrangement joins TRBV30 to TRBJ2-7, with D tentatively TRBD2 (6 bases). This CDR3 is built from 13 residues. Germline V CDR1 and CDR2: GTSNPN, SVGIG (reference sequence). V shed 3 bases and J shed 6 bases, with 15 bases lying between them. CDR3 in DNA: TGTGCCTGGAGGCGGGACTTCGACAGCGAGCAGTACTTC. This codes for CAWRRDFDSEQYF.

The chain couples TRBV4-1 to TRBJ1-2, with 9 bases that match TRBD1. This CDR3 comprises 15 residues. In germline, CDR1 is MGHRA, CDR2 YSYEKL. V was pared by 0 bases and J by 8 bases, with 7 bases of the junction left unmatched. CDR3: CASSQDMGTGLGYTF. In nucleotides, the CDR3 is TGCGCCAGCAGCCAAGATATGGGGACAGGGCTGGGCTACACCTTC.

This clone was counted between two and nine times. The chain has TRBV10-1 and TRBJ1-1; D call uncertain. This CDR3 comprises 11 residues. CDR1 WNHNN and CDR2 SYGVQD come from the germline V gene (reference sequence). CDR3 loop: CAPGVRTEAFF. CDR3 sequence (DNA): TGCGCTCCTGGGGTGCGCACTGAAGCTTTCTTT.

By its share, this clone is medium-sized. The chain is built from TRBV19 and TRBJ1-4; the match to TRBD1 covers 8 bases. This CDR3 has 14 amino acids. Losses at the gene ends were 10 bases for V and 8 bases for J; bases not matched to a gene: 12. Germline values: CDR1 LNHDA, CDR2 SQIVND (reference sequence). CDR3 DNA sequence: TGTGCCACGACAAATACAGGGGGACGGGAAAAACTGTTTTTT. Amino acid sequence: CATTNTGGREKLFF. Variable domain in full (rest from reference TRBV19 and TRBJ1-4): DGGITQSPKYLFRKEGQNVTLSCEQNLNHDAMYWYRQDPGQGLRLIYYSQIVNDFQKGDIAEGYSVSREKKESFPLTVTSAQKNPTAFYLCATTNTGGREKLFFGSGTQLSVL.